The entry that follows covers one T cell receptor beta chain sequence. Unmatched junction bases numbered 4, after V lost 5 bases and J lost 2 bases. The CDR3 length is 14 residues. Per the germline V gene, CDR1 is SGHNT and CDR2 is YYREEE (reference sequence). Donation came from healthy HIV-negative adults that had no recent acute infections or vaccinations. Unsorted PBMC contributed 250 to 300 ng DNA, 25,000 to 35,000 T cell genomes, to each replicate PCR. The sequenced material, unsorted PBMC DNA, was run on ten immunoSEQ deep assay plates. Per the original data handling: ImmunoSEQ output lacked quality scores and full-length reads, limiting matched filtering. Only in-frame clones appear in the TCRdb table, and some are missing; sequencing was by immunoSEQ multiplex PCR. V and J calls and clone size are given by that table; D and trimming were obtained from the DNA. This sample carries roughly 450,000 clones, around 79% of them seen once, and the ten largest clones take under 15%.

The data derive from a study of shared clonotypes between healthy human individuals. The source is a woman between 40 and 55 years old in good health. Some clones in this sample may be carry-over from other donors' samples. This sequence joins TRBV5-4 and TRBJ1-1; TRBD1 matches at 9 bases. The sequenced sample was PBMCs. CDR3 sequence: CASRGTGINTEAFF. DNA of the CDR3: TGTGCCAGCAGAGGGACAGGGATTAACACTGAAGCTTTCTTT.